These 3 T cell receptor beta chains came from one sample sequenced in a study of neurological immune-mediated disorders. TCRdb reanalysed the 5' RACE reads using MiXCR and keeps one entry per CDR3 protein. The profile shows about 27,000 distinct CDR3 sequences, more than 20% of them singletons. Sequenced: PBMCs. The receptors derive from a woman aged 60-70 years in good health.

This clonotype has a count of ten or more. The chain employs TRBV14 and TRBJ2-3; 8 nucleotides match TRBD2. The germline V gene has CDR1 SGHDN and CDR2 FVKESK. The CDR3 consists of 16 residues. J was trimmed by 6 bases and V by 0 bases; bases with no gene match: 8. The CDR3 region has the DNA TGTGCCAGCAGCCAAGAACCCGGACTAGCTATGGATACGCAGTATTTT. Residues: CASSQEPGLAMDTQYF.

This clonotype was observed many times. DNA for the CDR3: TGCGCCAGCAGCTTGGCTCCTAGCGGTGGTGGCACAGATACGCAGTATTTT. Its protein is CASSLAPSGGGTDTQYF. The chain links TRBV5-1 to TRBJ2-3; 7 bases agree with TRBD2. The CDR3 is 17 residues long. The V gene end was trimmed by 0 bases and the J gene end by 1 base; junction bases not matched to a gene: 8. Germline V gives CDR1 SGHRS, CDR2 YFSETQ.

This CDR3 reads CASRDSTYEQYF. The CDR3 nucleotides are TGTGCCAGCAGGGACTCTACCTACGAGCAGTACTTC. The chain employs TRBV2 and TRBJ2-7; tentatively, D is TRBD2 (5 bases). With 6 bases removed from V and 2 bases from J, the gap between germline ends came to 8 bases. Germline assignment: CDR1 SNHLY and CDR2 FYNNEI. The CDR3 is made up of 12 amino acids.